The clone carrying this TCR beta chain has just a few counts. The sample comes from a study of human T cells and chemical hapten exposure. As for the study in general: There were per-sample TCR yield variations, arising mainly from small pooled library volume differences.

Germline V gives CDR1 SQVTM, CDR2 ANQGSEA. With 6 bases removed from V and 8 bases from J, the gap between germline ends came to 11 bases. This CDR3 comprises 11 residues. Each CDR3 protein gets one entry after TCRdb re-called the RACE reads with MiXCR. This sample has about 380,000 distinct CDR3 sequences, with around 5.5% found just once. The time point denotes: pre-sensitization, week 0. Noted treatment: therapeutic diphenylcyclopropenone sensitization with weekly scalp DPC. Total RNA was isolated from whole blood that had not been fractionated. The specimen was whole blood, collected in connection with sensitization to the hapten diphenylcyclopropenone (DPC). The chain links TRBV29-1 to TRBJ2-1; perhaps TRBD2 as D (5 bases). The origin of this receptor is a woman between 50 and 59 years old with alopecia areata. Some clones in this sample may be carry-over from other donors' samples. DNA for the CDR3: TGCAGCGTCGAGGGCAGGTATGAGCAGTTCTTC. This sequence encodes CSVEGRYEQFF.